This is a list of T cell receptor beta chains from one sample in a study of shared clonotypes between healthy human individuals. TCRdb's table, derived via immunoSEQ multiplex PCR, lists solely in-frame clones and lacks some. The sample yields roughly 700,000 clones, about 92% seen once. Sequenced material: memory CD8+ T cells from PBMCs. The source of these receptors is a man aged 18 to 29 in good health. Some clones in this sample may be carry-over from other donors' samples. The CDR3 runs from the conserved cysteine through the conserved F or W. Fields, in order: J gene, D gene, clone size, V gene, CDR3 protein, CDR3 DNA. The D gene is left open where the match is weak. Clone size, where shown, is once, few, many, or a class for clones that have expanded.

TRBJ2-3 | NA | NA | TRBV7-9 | CASSPRDPDWDTQYF | TGTGCCAGCAGCCCCCGGGACCCGGATTGGGATACGCAGTATTTT
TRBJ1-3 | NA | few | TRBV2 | CASSEKGFRGNTIYF | TGTGCCAGCAGTGAAAAAGGGTTTCGCGGAAACACCATATATTTT
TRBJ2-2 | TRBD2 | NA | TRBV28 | CASSSLTSGPNTGELFF | TGTGCCAGCAGTTCCCTGACTAGCGGACCGAACACCGGGGAGCTGTTTTTT
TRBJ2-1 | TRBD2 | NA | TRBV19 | CASTGTGGNEQFF | TGTGCCAGTACAGGGACGGGGGGTAATGAGCAGTTCTTC
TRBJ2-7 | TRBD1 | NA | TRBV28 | CASSFGTGEYEQYF | TGTGCCAGCAGTTTCGGGACAGGGGAATACGAGCAGTACTTC
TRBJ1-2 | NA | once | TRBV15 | CATSRVHQVSYGYTF | TGTGCCACCAGCAGAGTTCATCAAGTCTCCTATGGCTACACCTTC
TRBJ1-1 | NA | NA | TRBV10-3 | CTISPVGGRVGPEAFF | TGTACCATCAGTCCAGTCGGCGGCCGGGTGGGTCCCGAAGCTTTCTTT
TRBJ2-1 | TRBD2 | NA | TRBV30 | CAFALARSSYNEQFF | TGTGCCTTCGCACTAGCGAGGAGCTCCTACAATGAGCAGTTCTTC
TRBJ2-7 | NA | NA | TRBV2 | CARARDNRPNYEQYF | TGTGCCAGAGCCCGGGACAACAGGCCGAACTACGAGCAGTACTTC
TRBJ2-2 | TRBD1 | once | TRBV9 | CASSVARDRGNTGELFF | TGTGCCAGCAGCGTCGCGAGGGACAGGGGGAACACCGGGGAGCTGTTTTTT
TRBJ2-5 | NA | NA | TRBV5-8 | CASCGRRGGQETQYF | TGTGCCAGCTGCGGGCGGCGGGGCGGCCAAGAGACCCAGTACTTC
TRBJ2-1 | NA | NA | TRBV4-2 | CASSQDRGARLESEQFF | TGTGCCAGCAGCCAAGATAGGGGGGCCCGCCTTGAATCAGAGCAGTTCTTC
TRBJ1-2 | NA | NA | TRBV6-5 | CASSTGNYGYTF | TGTGCCAGCAGTACGGGGAACTATGGCTACACCTTC
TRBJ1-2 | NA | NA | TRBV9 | CASSMGGGYTF | TGTGCCAGCAGCATGGGCGGGGGCTACACCTTC
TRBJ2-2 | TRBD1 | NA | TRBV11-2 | CASTLPGGANTGELFF | TGTGCCAGCACCCTTCCAGGGGGCGCGAACACCGGGGAGCTGTTTTTT
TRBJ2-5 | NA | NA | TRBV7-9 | CASRARVGVQETQYF | TGTGCCAGCAGGGCGCGTGTTGGGGTTCAAGAGACCCAGTACTTC
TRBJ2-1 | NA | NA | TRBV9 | CASGPGRTLNEQFF | TGTGCCAGCGGACCCGGACGAACCTTAAATGAGCAGTTCTTC
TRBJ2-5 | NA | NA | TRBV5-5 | CASSFGETQYF | TGTGCCAGCAGCTTTGGAGAGACCCAGTACTTC
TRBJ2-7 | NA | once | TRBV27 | CASSLWEGGKYEQYF | TGTGCCAGCAGTTTATGGGAGGGGGGGAAATACGAGCAGTACTTC
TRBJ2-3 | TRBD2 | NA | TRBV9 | CASSAYLPGRAGDTQYF | TGTGCCAGCAGCGCCTACCTTCCGGGGAGGGCTGGAGATACGCAGTATTTT
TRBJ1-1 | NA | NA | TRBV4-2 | CASSQEGWQEGQPEAFF | TGTGCCAGCAGCCAAGAAGGGTGGCAGGAGGGGCAACCTGAAGCTTTCTTT
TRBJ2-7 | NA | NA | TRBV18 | CASSPRVTGPYEQYF | TGTGCCAGCTCACCACGGGTCACAGGGCCCTACGAGCAGTACTTC
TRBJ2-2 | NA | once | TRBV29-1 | CSVEDLLGSGELFF | TGCAGCGTTGAAGATCTTTTGGGGAGCGGGGAGCTGTTTTTT
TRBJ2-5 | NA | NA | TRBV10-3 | CAISGTGELETQYF | TGTGCCATCAGTGGGACTGGAGAGCTAGAGACCCAGTACTTC
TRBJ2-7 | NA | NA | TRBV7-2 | CASSARDYEQYF | TGTGCCAGCAGTGCCCGAGATTACGAGCAGTACTTC
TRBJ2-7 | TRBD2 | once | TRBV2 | CASQRLAGTSYEQYF | TGTGCCAGCCAGAGACTAGCGGGCACCTCCTACGAGCAGTACTTC
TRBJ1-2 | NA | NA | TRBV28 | CASSQLSGGDIYGYTF | TGTGCCAGCAGTCAACTTTCAGGTGGGGACATCTATGGCTACACCTTC
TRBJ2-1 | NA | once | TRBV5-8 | CASSLGAANEQFF | TGTGCCAGCAGCTTGGGGGCTGCGAATGAGCAGTTCTTC
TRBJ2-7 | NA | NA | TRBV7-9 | CASSADSHYEQYF | TGTGCCAGCAGCGCGGACAGTCACTACGAGCAGTACTTC
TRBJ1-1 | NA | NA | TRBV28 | CASSYRNTEAFF | TGTGCCAGCTCGTACAGGAACACTGAAGCTTTCTTT
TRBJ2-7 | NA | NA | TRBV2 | CASSEASAGAYEQYF | TGTGCCAGCAGTGAGGCTTCGGCAGGAGCCTACGAGCAGTACTTC
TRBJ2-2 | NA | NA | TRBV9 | CASSVVAPLSGTFPGELFF | TGTGCCAGCAGCGTAGTAGCCCCCCTGAGCGGGACATTCCCCGGGGAGCTGTTTTTT
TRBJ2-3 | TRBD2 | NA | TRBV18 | CASSPPTSRGSSTDTQYF | TGTGCCAGCTCACCACCGACTAGCCGGGGGTCTAGCACAGATACGCAGTATTTT
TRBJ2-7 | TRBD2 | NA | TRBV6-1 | CASSIRTSGPYEQYF | TGTGCCAGCAGTATTCGGACTAGCGGACCCTACGAGCAGTACTTC
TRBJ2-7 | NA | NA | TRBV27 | CASSFTWASYEQYF | TGTGCCAGCAGTTTTACCTGGGCCTCCTACGAGCAGTACTTC
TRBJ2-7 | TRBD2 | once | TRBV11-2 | CASSLSSSGGSSYEQYF | TGTGCCAGCAGCTTATCGTCTAGCGGAGGAAGCTCCTACGAGCAGTACTTC
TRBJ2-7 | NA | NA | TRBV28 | CASSLGGTPEYF | TGTGCCAGCAGTTTAGGGGGGACACCGGAGTACTTC
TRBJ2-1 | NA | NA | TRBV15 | CATSPTGPEQFF | TGTGCCACCAGCCCAACCGGGCCAGAGCAGTTCTTC
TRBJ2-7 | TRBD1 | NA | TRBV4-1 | CASSHAQGYNEQYF | TGCGCCAGCAGCCACGCACAGGGGTACAACGAGCAGTACTTC
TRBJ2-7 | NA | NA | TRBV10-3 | CAIRDFGTYEQYF | TGTGCCATCAGGGATTTCGGGACCTACGAGCAGTACTTC
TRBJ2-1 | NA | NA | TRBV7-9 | CASSLVDTRYNEQFF | TGTGCCAGCAGCTTAGTGGACACAAGATACAATGAGCAGTTCTTC
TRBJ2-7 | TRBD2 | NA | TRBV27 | CASSGLAGGVQYF | TGTGCCAGCAGCGGACTAGCGGGAGGGGTGCAGTACTTC
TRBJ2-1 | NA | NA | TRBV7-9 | CASSLRDSPRNEQFF | TGTGCCAGCAGTTTACGGGACTCTCCTCGGAATGAGCAGTTCTTC
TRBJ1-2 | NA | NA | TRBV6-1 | CASSGGTGHGSYGYTF | TGTGCCAGCAGTGGGGGGACGGGACATGGAAGCTATGGCTACACCTTC
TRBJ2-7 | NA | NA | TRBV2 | CASSEWRSSSYEQYF | TGTGCCAGCAGTGAGTGGCGATCTAGCTCCTACGAGCAGTACTTC
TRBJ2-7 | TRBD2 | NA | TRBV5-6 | CASSLSGSLYEQYF | TGTGCCAGCAGCCTTAGCGGGAGTTTGTACGAGCAGTACTTC
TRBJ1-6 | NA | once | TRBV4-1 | CASSQLRGFGSGSPLHF | TGCGCCAGCAGCCAACTAAGAGGCTTCGGGTCTGGTTCACCCCTCCACTTT
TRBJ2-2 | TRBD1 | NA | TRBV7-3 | CASSYDTGQGVPGELFF | TGTGCCAGCAGCTACGATACCGGACAGGGGGTGCCCGGGGAGCTGTTTTTT
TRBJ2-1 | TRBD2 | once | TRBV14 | CASSQEAGDYNEQFF | TGTGCCAGCAGCCAAGAGGCGGGAGACTACAATGAGCAGTTCTTC
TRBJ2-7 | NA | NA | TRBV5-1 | CASSLGRKGFYEQYF | TGCGCCAGCAGCTTGGGTCGGAAGGGGTTCTACGAGCAGTACTTC
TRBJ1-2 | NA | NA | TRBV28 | CASSLQGPNYGYTF | TGTGCCAGCAGTCTACAGGGACCTAACTATGGCTACACCTTC
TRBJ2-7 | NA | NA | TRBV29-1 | CSVCCEQYF | TGCAGCGTCTGCTGCGAGCAGTACTTC